This T cell receptor beta chain was recorded in a study of cytomegalovirus exposure and HLA in healthy donors. The study, taken as a whole, reports: As a later analysis showed, a missense DCLRE1C variant was linked to trimming of TCR beta V- and J-genes. An observed cluster of highly shared sequence variants was recorded as a likely sequencing artifact. TCR beta sequences numbering over 15,000 were associated with HLA alleles at 0.05 false discovery rate in a later analysis.

Worth noting for this clone: Its target is not known.

The V gene's germline CDR1 is MNHEY and CDR2 SMNVEV (reference sequence). The CDR3 sequence is 15 residues long. V shed 5 bases, J shed 5 bases, and the junction held 8 bases outside the gene matches. PCR amplification relied on 60 Vbeta primers (plus 13 Jbeta primers). TCRdb's copy holds only in-frame clones and misses some; the assay was immunoSEQ multiplex PCR. The top ten hold about an eighth of the sample, which has 180,000 or so clones, over 75% seen once. This receptor was obtained from a man in his fifties or sixties in good health and CMV-seropositive. The source material was PBMCs. This chain connects TRBV27 to TRBJ2-1; 8 bases fit TRBD1. This CDR3 reads CASSVDRGTNNEQFF. DNA for the CDR3: TGTGCCAGCAGTGTTGACAGGGGAACGAACAATGAGCAGTTCTTC.